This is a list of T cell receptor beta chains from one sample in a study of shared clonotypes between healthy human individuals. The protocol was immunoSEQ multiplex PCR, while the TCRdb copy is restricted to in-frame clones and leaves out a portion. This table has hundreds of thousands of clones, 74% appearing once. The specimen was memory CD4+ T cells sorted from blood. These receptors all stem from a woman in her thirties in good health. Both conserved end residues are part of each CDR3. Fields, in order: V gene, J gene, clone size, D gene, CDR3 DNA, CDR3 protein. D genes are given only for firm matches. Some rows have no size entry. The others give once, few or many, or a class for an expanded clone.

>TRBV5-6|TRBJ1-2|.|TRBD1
TGTGCCAGCAGCCTGCGCGGGACAGGGTGGGATGGCTACACCTTC
CASSLRGTGWDGYTF
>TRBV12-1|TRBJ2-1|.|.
TGTGCCAGCTCCCAAAGGATGGCAGGGGGATACAATGAGCAGTTCTTC
CASSQRMAGGYNEQFF
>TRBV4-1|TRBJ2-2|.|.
TGCGCCAGCAGCCTAGGGGCCGCTGCCGGGGGGGAGCTGTTTTTT
CASSLGAAAGGELFF
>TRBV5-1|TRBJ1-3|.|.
TGCGCCAGCAGCTTGGGGCAGGGAAACACCATATATTTT
CASSLGQGNTIYF
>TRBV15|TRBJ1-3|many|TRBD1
TGTGCCACCAGCAGAGATCAAACAGGGGCTGGAAACACCATATATTTT
CATSRDQTGAGNTIYF
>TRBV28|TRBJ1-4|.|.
TGTGCCAGCGGACTCTATGCAACTAATGAAAAACTGTTTTTT
CASGLYATNEKLFF
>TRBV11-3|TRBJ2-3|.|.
TGTGCCAGCAGCGTACAGGGTCAAGGAGATACGCAGTATTTT
CASSVQGQGDTQYF
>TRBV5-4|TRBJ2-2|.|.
TGTGCCAGCAGCTTGACGGGGACCGGGGAGCTGTTTTTT
CASSLTGTGELFF
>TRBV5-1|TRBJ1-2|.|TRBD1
TGCGCCAGCAGCACCTTTGACAGGGATCACGGCTACACCTTC
CASSTFDRDHGYTF
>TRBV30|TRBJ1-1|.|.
TGTGCCTGGAGTGTCCAGAGGGACACTGAAGCTTTCTTT
CAWSVQRDTEAFF
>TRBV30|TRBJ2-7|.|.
TGTGCCTGGAGTGTACGGGGCTACGAGCAGTACTTC
CAWSVRGYEQYF
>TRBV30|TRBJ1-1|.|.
TGTGCCTGGAGTGGACAGTTTTACACTGAAGCTTTCTTT
CAWSGQFYTEAFF
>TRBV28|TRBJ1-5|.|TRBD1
TGTGCCAGCAGTTTGCCCGGGACAGGGATGGGACATTTT
CASSLPGTGMGHF
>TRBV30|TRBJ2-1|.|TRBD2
TGTGCCTGGAGTGTCGCTAGCGGGAAATACCGATTAAATGAGCAGTTCTTC
CAWSVASGKYRLNEQFF
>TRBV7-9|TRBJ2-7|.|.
TGTGCCAGCAGCTTAGGGGAACAGGGAAACGAGCAGTACTTC
CASSLGEQGNEQYF
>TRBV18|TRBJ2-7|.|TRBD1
TGTGCCAGCGGGCCCGGACAGGACTCCTACGAGCAGTACTTC
CASGPGQDSYEQYF
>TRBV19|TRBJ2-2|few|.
TGTGCCAGTAGTATAGGTAATAGCCGGACCGGGGAGCTGTTTTTT
CASSIGNSRTGELFF
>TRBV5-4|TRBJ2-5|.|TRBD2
TGTGCCAGCAGCTTGGGTCAGGGACTAGCGGGAATGGGAGAGACCCAGTACTTC
CASSLGQGLAGMGETQYF
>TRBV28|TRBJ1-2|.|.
TGTGCCATCGGTGGGTGGGACTATGGCTACACCTTC
CAIGGWDYGYTF
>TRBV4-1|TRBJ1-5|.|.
TGCGCCAGCAGCCAGGGTCCGGACTATAGCAATCAGCCCCAGCATTTT
CASSQGPDYSNQPQHF
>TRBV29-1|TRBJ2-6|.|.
TGCAGCGTATACAGCTCTGGGGCCAACGTCCTGACTTTC
CSVYSSGANVLTF
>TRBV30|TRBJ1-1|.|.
TGTGCCTGGAGTCCTGACCCATACACTGAAGCTTTCTTT
CAWSPDPYTEAFF
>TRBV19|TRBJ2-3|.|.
TGTGCCAGTAACCCCGGGGGTACCACAGATACGCAGTATTTT
CASNPGGTTDTQYF
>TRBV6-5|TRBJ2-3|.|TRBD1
TGTGCCAGCAAGACACAGGGGTCCAGCACAGATACGCAGTATTTT
CASKTQGSSTDTQYF
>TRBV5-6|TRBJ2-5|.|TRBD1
TGTGCCAGCAGCCGAGGGACAGTTAGGGAGACCCAGTACTTC
CASSRGTVRETQYF
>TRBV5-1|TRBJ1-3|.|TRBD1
TGCGCCAGCAGCCCCCAGACAGGGGAGGTCGGCACCATATATTTT
CASSPQTGEVGTIYF
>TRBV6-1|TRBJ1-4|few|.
TGTGCCAGCCAGTATAGGTTGGAAAAACTGTTTTTT
CASQYRLEKLFF
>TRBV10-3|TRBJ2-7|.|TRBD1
TGTGCCAATAGCAGGGGGCTGTTAAACGAGCAGTACTTC
CANSRGLLNEQYF
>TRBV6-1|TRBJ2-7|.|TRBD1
TGTGCCAGCAGTCGGCCGGGACAGGGTTACGAGCAGTACTTC
CASSRPGQGYEQYF
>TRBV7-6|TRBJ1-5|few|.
TGTGCCAGCAGCTTAGGTGGAGGTAATAGCAATCAGCCCCAGCATTTT
CASSLGGGNSNQPQHF
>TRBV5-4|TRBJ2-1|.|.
TGTGCCAGCAGCCCTCCTGTTGGTCCTGAGCAGTTCTTC
CASSPPVGPEQFF
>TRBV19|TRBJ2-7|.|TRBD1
TGTGCCAGTAGTCCGGGACAGACCTACGAGCAGTACTTC
CASSPGQTYEQYF
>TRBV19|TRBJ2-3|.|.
TGTGCCAGTGGAGGACAGTTCACAGATACGCAGTATTTT
CASGGQFTDTQYF
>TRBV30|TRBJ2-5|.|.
TGTGCCTGGAGGCCAGGGACGGTACAAGAGACCCAGTACTTC
CAWRPGTVQETQYF
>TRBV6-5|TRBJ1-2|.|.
TGTGCCAGCAGTAGGGCCAATAACTATGGCTACACCTTC
CASSRANNYGYTF
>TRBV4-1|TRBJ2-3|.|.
TGCGCCAGCAGCCCCAGCGGGCAGGGTATTGGTACGCAGTATTTT
CASSPSGQGIGTQYF
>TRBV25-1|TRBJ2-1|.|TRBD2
TGTGCCAGCAGCGCCAGTTGGGAGGGTAACAATGAGCAGTTCTTC
CASSASWEGNNEQFF
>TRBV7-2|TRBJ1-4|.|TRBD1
TGTGCCAGCAGCAAAAACAGGGGGCGTGAAAAACTGTTTTTT
CASSKNRGREKLFF
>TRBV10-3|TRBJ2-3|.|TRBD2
TGTGCCATCAGTCCGGGGGGAGATACGCAGTATTTT
CAISPGGDTQYF
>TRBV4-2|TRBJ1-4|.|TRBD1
TGTGCCAGCAGCCAAGATCCCGGGACAGGGAGGGTCGAAAAACTGTTTTTT
CASSQDPGTGRVEKLFF
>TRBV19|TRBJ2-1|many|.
TGTGCCAGTAGTATTCGGCACTGGGACTATGAGCAGTTCTTC
CASSIRHWDYEQFF